This T cell receptor beta chain was identified during a study of T cell responses to AZD1222 COVID-19 vaccine. The wider study: Second-dose intervals of approximately 4 or approximately 12 weeks were pooled.

Trimming cost V 6 bases and J 5 bases; bases outside gene matches: 12. There are 15 residues in the CDR3. Germline V CDR1 and CDR2: MNHNY, SVGAGI (reference sequence). As to this clone: What it binds is not known.

This table comes from immunoSEQ multiplex PCR, and its TCRdb copy is limited to in-frame clones, with some not included. Of about 150,000 clones in the sample, about nine tenths were seen once. Broader study findings: It should be noted that donors were predominantly white British and more often female, and clonal diversity was possibly underestimated. It was only after the peak T cell response that any repertoires were sampled. Once two AZD1222 doses were given, Spike-specific TCR breadth and depth went up.

This sequence was found in an adult in good health. The chain carries TRBV6-6 and TRBJ1-1; TRBD1 agrees at 7 bases. The sample was peripheral blood, taken on day 0 of AZD1222 vaccination. CDR3 coding DNA: TGTGCCAGCAGGCGAAACAGGGGTTTGGGTACTGAAGCTTTCTTT. This encodes CASRRNRGLGTEAFF.